The source of this T cell receptor (beta chain) is a study of response to subunit inactivated influenza vaccine. This clonotype appeared once. The V gene lost 6 bases and the J gene lost 4 bases, with 12 bases spanning the gap. The V gene's germline CDR1 is SEHNR and CDR2 FQNEAQ (reference sequence). This CDR3 comprises 14 residues. TCRdb called the RT-PCR reads again in MiXCR, with one record for every CDR3 protein. There are about 520,000 distinct CDR3 sequences in the sample; around 7.9% occur only once, and around 13% lies in the top ten. The receptor was isolated from a man aged 45 to 70 who received an inactivated influenza vaccine. V gene TRBV7-9 combines with J gene TRBJ2-2; D is possibly TRBD1 or TRBD2 (6 bases each). The input for sequencing was PBMCs from blood, taken roughly 24 months after vaccination. CDR3 sequence: CASSEGGTTGELFF. As DNA, the CDR3 is TGTGCCAGCAGTGAGGGGGGAACCACCGGGGAGCTGTTTTTT. Looking up the rest from reference TRBV7-9 and TRBJ2-2 gives the full variable domain: DTGVSQNPRHKITKRGQNVTFRCDPISEHNRLYWYRQTLGQGPEFLTYFQNEAQLEKSRLLSDRFSAERPKGSFSTLEIQRTEQGDSAMYLCASSEGGTTGELFFGEGSRLTVL.